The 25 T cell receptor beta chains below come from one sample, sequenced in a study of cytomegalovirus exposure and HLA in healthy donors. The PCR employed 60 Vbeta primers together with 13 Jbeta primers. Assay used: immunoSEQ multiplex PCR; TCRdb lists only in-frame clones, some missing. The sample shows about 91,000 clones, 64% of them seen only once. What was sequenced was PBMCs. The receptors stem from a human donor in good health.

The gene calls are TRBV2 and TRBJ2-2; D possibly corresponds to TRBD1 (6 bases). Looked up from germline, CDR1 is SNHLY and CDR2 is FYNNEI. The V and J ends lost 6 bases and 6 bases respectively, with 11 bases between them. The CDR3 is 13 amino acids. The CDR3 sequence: CASSVTGSGELFF. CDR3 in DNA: TGTGCCAGCAGCGTAACAGGGTCCGGGGAGCTGTTTTTT.

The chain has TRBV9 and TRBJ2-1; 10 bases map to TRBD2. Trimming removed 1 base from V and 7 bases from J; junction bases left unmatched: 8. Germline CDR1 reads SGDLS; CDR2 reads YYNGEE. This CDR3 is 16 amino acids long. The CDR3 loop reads CASSVTAGGPGNEQFF. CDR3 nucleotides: TGTGCCAGCAGCGTAACAGCGGGGGGGCCGGGTAATGAGCAGTTCTTC.

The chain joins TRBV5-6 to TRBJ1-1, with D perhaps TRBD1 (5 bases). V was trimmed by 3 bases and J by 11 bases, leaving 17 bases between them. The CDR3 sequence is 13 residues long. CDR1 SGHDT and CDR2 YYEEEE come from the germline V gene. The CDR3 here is CASSSFQGSYAFF. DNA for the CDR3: TGTGCCAGCAGCTCCTTTCAGGGTTCTTACGCTTTCTTT.

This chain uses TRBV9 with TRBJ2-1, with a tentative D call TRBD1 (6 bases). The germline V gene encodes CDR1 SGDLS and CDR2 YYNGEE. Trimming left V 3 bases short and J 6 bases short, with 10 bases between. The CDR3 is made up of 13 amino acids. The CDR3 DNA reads TGTGCCAGCAGCGAAACAGGGCGCAATGAGCAGTTCTTC. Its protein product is CASSETGRNEQFF.

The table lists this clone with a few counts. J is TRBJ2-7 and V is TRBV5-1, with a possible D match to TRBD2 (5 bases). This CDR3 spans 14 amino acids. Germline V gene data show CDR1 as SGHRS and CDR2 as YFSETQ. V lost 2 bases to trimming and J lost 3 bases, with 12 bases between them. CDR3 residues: CASSLSERVYEQYF. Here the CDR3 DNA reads TGCGCCAGCAGCTTATCAGAGAGGGTCTACGAGCAGTACTTC.

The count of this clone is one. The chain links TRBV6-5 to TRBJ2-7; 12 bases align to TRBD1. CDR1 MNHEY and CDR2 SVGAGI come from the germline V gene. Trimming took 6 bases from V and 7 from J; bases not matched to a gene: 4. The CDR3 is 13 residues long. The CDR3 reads CASRGQGAREQYF. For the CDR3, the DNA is TGTGCCAGCAGGGGACAGGGGGCGCGAGAGCAGTACTTC.

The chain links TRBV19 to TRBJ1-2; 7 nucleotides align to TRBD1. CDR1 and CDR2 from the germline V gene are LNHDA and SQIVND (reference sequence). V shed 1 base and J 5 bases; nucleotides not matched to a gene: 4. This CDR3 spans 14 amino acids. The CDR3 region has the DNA TGTGCCAGTAGTATAGGAACAGGGGTTTATGGCTACACCTTC. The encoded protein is CASSIGTGVYGYTF.

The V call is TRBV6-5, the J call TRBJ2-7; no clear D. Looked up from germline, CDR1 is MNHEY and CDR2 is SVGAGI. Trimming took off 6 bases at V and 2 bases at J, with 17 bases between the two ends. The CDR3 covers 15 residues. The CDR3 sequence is CASSQARFRPYEQYF. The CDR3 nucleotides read TGTGCCAGCAGCCAAGCCAGGTTCCGCCCCTACGAGCAGTACTTC.

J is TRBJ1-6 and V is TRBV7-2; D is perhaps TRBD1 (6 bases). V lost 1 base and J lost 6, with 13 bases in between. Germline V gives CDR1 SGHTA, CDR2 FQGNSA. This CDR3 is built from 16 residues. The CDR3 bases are TGTGCCAGCAGCTTAGTTTGGAGCAGGGGTAATTCACCCCTCCACTTT. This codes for CASSLVWSRGNSPLHF.

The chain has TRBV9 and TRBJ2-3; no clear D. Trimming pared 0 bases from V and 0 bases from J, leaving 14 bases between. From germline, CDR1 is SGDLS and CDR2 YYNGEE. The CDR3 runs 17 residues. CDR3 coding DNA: TGTGCCAGCAGCGTAGTGCCGGGTTTGTCTAGCACAGATACGCAGTATTTT. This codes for CASSVVPGLSSTDTQYF.

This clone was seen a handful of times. The CDR3: CASSVDPTPTDTQYF. CDR3 coding DNA: TGTGCCAGCAGCGTAGACCCGACACCGACAGATACGCAGTATTTT. The V and J genes are TRBV9 and TRBJ2-3; D not certain. V was cut by 0 bases and J by 3 bases, with 11 bases left in between. CDR1 SGDLS and CDR2 YYNGEE come from the germline V gene. The CDR3 has 15 amino acids.

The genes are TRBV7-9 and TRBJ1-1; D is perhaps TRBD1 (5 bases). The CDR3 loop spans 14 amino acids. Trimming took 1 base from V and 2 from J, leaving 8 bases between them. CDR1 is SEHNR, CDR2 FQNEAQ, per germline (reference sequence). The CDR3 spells CASSLGRANTEAFF. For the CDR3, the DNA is TGTGCCAGCAGCTTAGGCAGGGCCAACACTGAAGCTTTCTTT.

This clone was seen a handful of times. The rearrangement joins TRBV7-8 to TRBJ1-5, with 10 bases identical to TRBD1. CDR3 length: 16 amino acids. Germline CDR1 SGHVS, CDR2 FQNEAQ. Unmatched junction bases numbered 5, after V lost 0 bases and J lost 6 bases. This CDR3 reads CASSLAGGTGVQPQHF. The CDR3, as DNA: TGTGCCAGCAGCTTAGCGGGCGGGACAGGGGTTCAGCCCCAGCATTTT.

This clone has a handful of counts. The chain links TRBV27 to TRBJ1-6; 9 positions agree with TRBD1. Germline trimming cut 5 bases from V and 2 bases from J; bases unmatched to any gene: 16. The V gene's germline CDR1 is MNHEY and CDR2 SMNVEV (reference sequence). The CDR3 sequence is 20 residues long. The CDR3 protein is CASSPYMRAGTGPYNSPLHF. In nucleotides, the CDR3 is TGTGCCAGCAGTCCCTATATGCGCGCCGGGACAGGGCCCTATAATTCACCCCTCCACTTT.

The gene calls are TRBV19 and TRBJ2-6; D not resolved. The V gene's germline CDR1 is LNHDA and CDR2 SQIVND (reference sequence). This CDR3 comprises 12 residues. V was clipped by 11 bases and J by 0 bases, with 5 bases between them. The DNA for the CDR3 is TGTGCCCTTTCCTCTGGGGCCAACGTCCTGACTTTC. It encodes CALSSGANVLTF.

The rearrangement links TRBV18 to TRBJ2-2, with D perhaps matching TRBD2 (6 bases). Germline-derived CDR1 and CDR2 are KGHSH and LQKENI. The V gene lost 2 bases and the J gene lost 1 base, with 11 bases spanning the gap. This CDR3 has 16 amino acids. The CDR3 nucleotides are TGTGCCAGCTCACCAAATTTAGCGGTGAACACCGGGGAGCTGTTTTTT. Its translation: CASSPNLAVNTGELFF.

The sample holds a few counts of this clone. This chain's CDR3 is CASRSRGQPLNYGYTF. Here the CDR3 DNA reads TGTGCCAGCAGGTCTCGGGGACAGCCTCTGAACTATGGCTACACCTTC. The V and J genes are TRBV7-2 and TRBJ1-2, with TRBD1 matching over 7 bases. Germline lookup yields CDR1 SGHTA and CDR2 FQGNSA. Trimming took 6 bases from V and 2 from J; bases not matched to a gene: 12. The CDR3 consists of 16 residues.

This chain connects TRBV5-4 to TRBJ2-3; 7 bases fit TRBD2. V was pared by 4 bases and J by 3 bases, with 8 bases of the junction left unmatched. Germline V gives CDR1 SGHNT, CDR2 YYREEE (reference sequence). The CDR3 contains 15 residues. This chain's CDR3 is CASSPSGTTTDTQYF. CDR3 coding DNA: TGTGCCAGCAGCCCGAGCGGGACGACAACAGATACGCAGTATTTT.

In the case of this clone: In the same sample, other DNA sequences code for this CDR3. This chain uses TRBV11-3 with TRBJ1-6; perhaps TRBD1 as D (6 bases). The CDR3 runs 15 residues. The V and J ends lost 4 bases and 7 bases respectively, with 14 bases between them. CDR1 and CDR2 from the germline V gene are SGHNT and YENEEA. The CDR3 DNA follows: TGTGCCAGCAGCTCCCAGGGGAAAGAGAATTCACCCCTCCACTTT. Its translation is CASSSQGKENSPLHF.

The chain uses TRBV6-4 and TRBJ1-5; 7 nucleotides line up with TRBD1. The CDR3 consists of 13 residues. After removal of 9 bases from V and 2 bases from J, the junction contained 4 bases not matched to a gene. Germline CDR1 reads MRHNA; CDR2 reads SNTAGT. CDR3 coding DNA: TGTGCCAGGACAGGGTCGGGCAATCAGCCCCAGCATTTT. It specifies CARTGSGNQPQHF.

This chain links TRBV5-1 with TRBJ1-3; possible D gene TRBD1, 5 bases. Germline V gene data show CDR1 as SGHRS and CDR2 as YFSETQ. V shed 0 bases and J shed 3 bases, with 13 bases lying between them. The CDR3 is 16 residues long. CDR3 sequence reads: CASSLGVRTNGNTIYF. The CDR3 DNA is TGCGCCAGCAGCTTGGGCGTAAGGACAAATGGAAACACCATATATTTT.

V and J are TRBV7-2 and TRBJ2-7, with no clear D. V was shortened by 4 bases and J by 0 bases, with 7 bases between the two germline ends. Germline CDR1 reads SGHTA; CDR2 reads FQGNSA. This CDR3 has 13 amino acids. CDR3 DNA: TGTGCCAGCAGCTGGTACAGCTCCTACGAGCAGTACTTC. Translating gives CASSWYSSYEQYF.

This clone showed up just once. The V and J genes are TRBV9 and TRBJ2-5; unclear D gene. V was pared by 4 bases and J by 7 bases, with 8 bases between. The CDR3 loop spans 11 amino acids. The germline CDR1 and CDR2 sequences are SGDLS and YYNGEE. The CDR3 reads CASSPPGTQYF. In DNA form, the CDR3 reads TGTGCCAGCAGCCCCCCGGGGACCCAGTACTTC.

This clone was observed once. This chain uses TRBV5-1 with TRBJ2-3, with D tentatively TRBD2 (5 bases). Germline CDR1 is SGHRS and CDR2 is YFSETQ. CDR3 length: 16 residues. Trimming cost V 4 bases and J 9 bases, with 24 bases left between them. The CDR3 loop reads CASSPQQASGLITQYF. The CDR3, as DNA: TGCGCCAGCAGCCCACAGCAAGCCTCCGGACTGATCACGCAGTATTTT.

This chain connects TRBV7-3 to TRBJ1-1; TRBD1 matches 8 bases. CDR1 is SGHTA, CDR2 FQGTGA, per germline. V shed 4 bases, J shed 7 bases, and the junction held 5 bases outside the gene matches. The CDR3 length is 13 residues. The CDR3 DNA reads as TGTGCCAGCAGCTCCCAACAGGGGGGTGAAGCTTTCTTT. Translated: CASSSQQGGEAFF.